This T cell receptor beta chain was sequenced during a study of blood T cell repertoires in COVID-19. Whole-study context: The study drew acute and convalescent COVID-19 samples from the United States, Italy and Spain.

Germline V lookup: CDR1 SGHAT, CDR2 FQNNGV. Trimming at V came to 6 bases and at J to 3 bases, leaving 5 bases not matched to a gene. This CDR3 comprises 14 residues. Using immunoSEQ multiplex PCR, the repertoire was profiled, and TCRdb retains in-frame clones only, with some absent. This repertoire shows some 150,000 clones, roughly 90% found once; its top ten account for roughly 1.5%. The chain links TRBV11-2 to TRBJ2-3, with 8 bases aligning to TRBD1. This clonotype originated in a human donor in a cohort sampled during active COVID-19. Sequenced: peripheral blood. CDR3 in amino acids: CASSRDRGTDTQYF. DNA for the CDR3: TGTGCCAGCAGTCGTGACAGGGGTACAGATACGCAGTATTTT.